This entry features one T cell receptor beta chain sequence. This specimen belongs to a study of cytomegalovirus exposure and HLA in healthy donors. The germline gives CDR1 SGHNT, CDR2 YYREEE (reference sequence). The CDR3 loop spans 15 amino acids. V was clipped by 4 bases and J by 4 bases; unmatched bases: 7. PCR was performed using 60 Vbeta and 13 Jbeta primers. TCRdb keeps only in-frame clones here, not all; method: immunoSEQ multiplex PCR. In the table there are about 120,000 clones, around 76% of which are singletons. The rearrangement links TRBV5-4 to TRBJ2-7, with TRBD1 identical over 11 bases. The sequence was collected from a man in his 60s in good health and CMV-seropositive. Sequencing input: PBMCs. CDR3 sequence: CASSVGQGARYEQYF. CDR3 in DNA: TGTGCCAGCAGCGTAGGACAGGGGGCTAGGTACGAGCAGTACTTC.